This TCR beta chain derives from a study of molecular identifiers for immune sequencing clone quantification (dated by TCRdb to the late 2010s). Study-level background: For a replicate experiment, the RNA from either around 20,000 or 99,000 naive CD8 T cells was divided into five aliquots, and four of those aliquots went on to sequencing. The study was a methods study using CD8 T cells to benchmark molecular-identifier clustering-based TCR repertoire sequencing (MIDCIRS) and TCR RNA copy counting. Study-wide findings and limitations: In CMV-specific effector cells, clones with more than 20 RNA copies accounted for over 97% of molecules, whereas in naive cells such clones accounted for under 1%. Highly expanded clone sizes could be underestimated because identical TCR molecules may share a barcode. Modeling indicated about 3 TCR RNA copies recovered per cell, compared with about 9.4 by digital PCR, which implies a capture efficiency of around 30%. The naive libraries included spiked-in Jurkat TCR RNA (around 10 copies' worth), and this RNA is not part of the donor repertoire. A single cell's worth of spiked-in Jurkat TCR RNA was reported detectable even among 850,000 to 1,000,000 naive CD8 T cells. When barcode sub-clustering was omitted, TCR diversity was inflated by chimeric consensus sequences, with chimeras reaching as high as 47%.

The protocol used for the library was PCR. The data were produced on a NextSeq 500. Bulk TCR libraries were generated as previously described, with the TCR primers listed in Table S5 used. Total RNA was purified with the Qiagen AllPrep DNA/RNA kit. Before analysis, reads from multiple sequencing runs of the same library were pooled. Per the authors' processing: Reads were retained only if their TCR constant sequence matched exactly, and those retained reads were trimmed to 150 nt and grouped according to their 12-nt molecular barcodes. Reads within each barcode group were sub-clustered using a 15% Levenshtein threshold, and quality-weighted consensus sequences were constructed for each RNA molecule. Non-functional sequences were discarded, and so were lower-count sequences lying one edit away from another sequence. On the basis of fitting two negative binomial distributions, barcode sub-clusters with fewer than 20% of the maximum read count were discarded. Using fastp trimming at Q25 and MiXCR clonotype assembly, TCRdb reanalyzed the public sequencing data and kept in-frame beta chains. Entries are consolidated by CDR3 protein sequence, retaining the most common genes and DNA. Here the V and J calls rest on TCRdb's processing, not on the authors' analysis. The sample contains 300,000 to 400,000 distinct CDR3 sequences, roughly 23% of them found a single time. The ten biggest clones cover roughly 0.7% of the sample.

Naive CD8 T cell libraries were made from around 18,000 to 910,000 sorted cells using 10%, 30% or 50% of purified RNA. Naive CD8 T cells, defined as CD8+CD4-CCR7+CD45RA+, were FACS-sorted into RLT Plus buffer on a BD FACSAria II. To test detection sensitivity, Jurkat RNA equivalent to about ten TCR copies was spiked into samples of about 20,000-1,100,000 naive CD8 T cells. CD8 T cells were enriched using RosetteSep CD8+ T Cell Enrichment Cocktail and Ficoll-Paque, and the enriched cells then underwent ACK red cell lysis. This clonotype has ten or more counts. Its recognized antigen is unknown. No quality values exist for individual bases; no much larger clone is one base distant. From the cysteine up to the phenylalanine, the CDR3 has a length of 15 residues. Solely the CDR3 DNA is kept, with 45 bases framed from the first base. The CDR1 and CDR2 encoded by the germline V gene (reference sequence) are SEHNR and FQNEAQ. A distance of 17 bases separates the germline ends of V and J, which lose 5 bases and 3 bases respectively.

The receptor's source is a human donor in good health. Some libraries in this study had Jurkat cell RNA spiked in. The V and J segments used are TRBV7-9 and TRBJ2-7; the D gene could be either TRBD1 or TRBD2, each agreeing at 5 bases. Sequenced material: naive CD8+ T cells from blood, with Jurkat cell RNA spiked in. The sample's cell subset or site label, decoded: FACS-sorted CD8+CD4-CCR7+CD45RA+ naive T cells. The DNA reads TGTGCCAGCAGCGGATTCGGGGACGCTTACTACGAGCAGTACTTC. Its product reads: CASSGFGDAYYEQYF.